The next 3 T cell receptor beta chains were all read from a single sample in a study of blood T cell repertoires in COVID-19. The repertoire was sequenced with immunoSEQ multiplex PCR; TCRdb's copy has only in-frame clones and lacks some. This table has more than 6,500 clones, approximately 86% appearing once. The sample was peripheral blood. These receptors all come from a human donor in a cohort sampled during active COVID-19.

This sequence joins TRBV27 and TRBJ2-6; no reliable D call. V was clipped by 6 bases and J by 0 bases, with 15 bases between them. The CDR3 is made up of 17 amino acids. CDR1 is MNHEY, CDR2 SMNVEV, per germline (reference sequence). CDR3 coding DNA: TGTGCCAGCAGCCCCCTTTCGTTTAACTCTGGGGCCAACGTCCTGACTTTC. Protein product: CASSPLSFNSGANVLTF.

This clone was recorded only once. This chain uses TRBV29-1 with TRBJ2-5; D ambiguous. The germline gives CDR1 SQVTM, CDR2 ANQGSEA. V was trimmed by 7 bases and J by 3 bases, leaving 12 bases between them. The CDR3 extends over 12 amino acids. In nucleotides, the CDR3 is TGCAGCGCTAGACTCGGCGAAGAGACCCAGTACTTC. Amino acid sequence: CSARLGEETQYF.

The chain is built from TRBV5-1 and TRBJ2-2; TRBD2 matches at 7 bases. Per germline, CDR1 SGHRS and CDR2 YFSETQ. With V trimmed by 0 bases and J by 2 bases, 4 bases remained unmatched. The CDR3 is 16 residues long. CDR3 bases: TGCGCCAGCAGCTTGGGGCCTAGCGGAAACACCGGGGAGCTGTTTTTT. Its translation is CASSLGPSGNTGELFF.